The 20 T cell receptor beta chains listed next were all sequenced from one sample in a study of blood T cell repertoires in COVID-19. Clones were read by immunoSEQ multiplex PCR, and TCRdb kept only the in-frame ones, dropping some. This table holds over 400,000 clones, approximately 90% found once. The sample was peripheral blood. The receptors were gathered from a woman aged 30 to 39 with active or convalescent COVID-19.

The rearrangement joins TRBV5-6 to TRBJ1-4; 9 bases fit TRBD1. CDR1 SGHDT and CDR2 YYEEEE come from the germline V gene. This CDR3 is built from 18 residues. The trim removed 4 bases at V and 8 bases at J, leaving 18 bases unmatched. CDR3 nucleotides: TGTGCCAGCAGCCGAGCCTCGGGACAGGGTTCCCTGGGGGAAAAACTGTTTTTT. Protein sequence: CASSRASGQGSLGEKLFF.

The chain couples TRBV2 to TRBJ2-7; the D is unclear. The CDR3 is 12 residues long. Germline V gene data show CDR1 as SNHLY and CDR2 as FYNNEI. Deletions cut 3 bases from V and 3 bases from J, with 6 bases between. The CDR3 nucleotides are TGTGCCAGCAGTGAGGCCCTCTACGAGCAGTACTTC. Residues: CASSEALYEQYF.

The chain recombines TRBV3-1 (or the pseudogene TRBV3-2) with TRBJ1-2; no firm D call. Germline V CDR1 and CDR2: LGHDT, YNNKEL (reference sequence). Trimming cost V 3 bases and J 1 base, with 6 bases left between them. This CDR3 comprises 13 residues. CDR3 in amino acids: CASSQRVNYGYTF. CDR3 nucleotides: TGTGCCAGCAGCCAGAGGGTTAACTATGGCTACACCTTC.

The V gene is TRBV2, the J gene TRBJ1-4; D possibly corresponds to TRBD1 (5 bases). This CDR3 region has 15 residues. From germline, CDR1 is SNHLY and CDR2 FYNNEI. Deletions cut 5 bases from V and 7 bases from J, with 17 bases between. DNA for the CDR3: TGTGCCAGCAGTAAACTAACAGGCTCTGGTGAAAAACTGTTTTTT. It translates to CASSKLTGSGEKLFF.

In regard to this clone: In the same sample, other DNA sequences code for this CDR3. The rearrangement links TRBV5-4 to TRBJ1-1; D not resolved. Germline lookup yields CDR1 SGHNT and CDR2 YYREEE (reference sequence). The CDR3 sequence is 14 residues long. V dropped 0 bases and J dropped 4 bases, with 10 bases sitting between them. The CDR3 is CASSLDPGSTEAFF. The CDR3 nucleotides are TGTGCCAGCAGCTTGGATCCGGGGAGCACTGAAGCTTTCTTT.

V is TRBV7-9 and J is TRBJ2-1, with TRBD1 as a possible D gene (5 bases). Per the germline V gene, CDR1 is SEHNR and CDR2 is FQNEAQ (reference sequence). Trimming took 5 bases from V and 4 from J, leaving 18 bases between them. The CDR3 loop spans 16 amino acids. The CDR3 here is CASSLSFSTGYNEQFF. In nucleotides, the CDR3 is TGTGCCAGCAGCCTATCATTTTCCACAGGTTACAATGAGCAGTTCTTC. The variable domain in full, with the rest retrieved from reference TRBV7-9 and TRBJ2-1, is DTGVSQNPRHKITKRGQNVTFRCDPISEHNRLYWYRQTLGQGPEFLTYFQNEAQLEKSRLLSDRFSAERPKGSFSTLEIQRTEQGDSAMYLCASSLSFSTGYNEQFFGPGTRLTVL.

The V gene is TRBV6-5, the J gene TRBJ2-2; maybe TRBD1 (6 bases). The V and J ends lost 8 bases and 5 bases respectively, with 9 bases between them. The CDR3 has 12 residues. In germline, CDR1 is MNHEY, CDR2 SVGAGI. CDR3 protein: CASQRGTGELFF. The CDR3 bases are TGTGCCAGCCAAAGGGGGACCGGGGAGCTGTTTTTT.

Turning to this clone: The same CDR3 also results from other DNA sequences found in this sample. This sequence joins TRBV18 and TRBJ2-7; TRBD1 aligns across 9 bases. V trimming: 3 bases; J trimming: 2 bases; junction bases outside the gene matches: 2. Germline V gene data show CDR1 as KGHSH and CDR2 as LQKENI. The CDR3 runs to 14 residues. CDR3 amino acids: CASSPRDRAYEQYF. In nucleotides, the CDR3 is TGTGCCAGCTCACCGCGGGACAGGGCCTACGAGCAGTACTTC.

The chain carries TRBV7-9 and TRBJ2-7, with D possibly matching TRBD1 (5 bases). This CDR3 spans 12 amino acids. V was cut by 4 bases and J by 3 bases, with 7 bases left in between. In germline, CDR1 is SEHNR, CDR2 FQNEAQ (reference sequence). The CDR3, as DNA: TGTGCCAGCAGCTCGACAGTCTACGAGCAGTACTTC. Its protein is CASSSTVYEQYF.

The chain couples TRBV19 to TRBJ2-1; tentative D call: TRBD1 (6 bases). Germline V CDR1 and CDR2: LNHDA, SQIVND (reference sequence). The length of the CDR3 is 13 residues. V was clipped by 8 bases and J by 0 bases, with 8 bases between them. The DNA of the CDR3 is TGTGCCAGTGGACAGACCTCCTACAATGAGCAGTTCTTC. Its protein is CASGQTSYNEQFF.

The chain carries TRBV19 and TRBJ2-7; 8 positions agree with TRBD2. CDR3 length: 16 residues. V gave up 8 bases and J gave up 2 bases; unmatched junction bases: 14. Germline CDR1 and CDR2: LNHDA and SQIVND (reference sequence). The CDR3 reads CASAPGGLGGTYEQYF. Here the CDR3 DNA reads TGTGCCAGTGCGCCGGGGGGGCTAGGCGGAACCTACGAGCAGTACTTC.

On this clone itself: The sample carries other DNA sequences with the same CDR3. CDR3 coding DNA: TGTGCTAGTGGTTTGGGACAGGGTGGGAATCAGCCCCAGCATTTT. This codes for CASGLGQGGNQPQHF. The rearrangement links TRBV12-5 to TRBJ1-5; 7 nucleotides line up with TRBD1. With V trimmed by 1 base and J by 4 bases, 4 bases remained unmatched. The CDR3 has 15 residues. CDR1 is LGHNT, CDR2 FRNRAP, per germline.

In nucleotides, the CDR3 is TGCGCCAGCAGTGAATTTGACAGGGGATGGACTGAAGCTTTCTTT. This codes for CASSEFDRGWTEAFF. V and J are TRBV10-2 and TRBJ1-1, with 8 bases identical to TRBD1. The CDR3 covers 15 residues. V dropped 3 bases and J dropped 5; count of bases not matched to a gene: 8. The germline V gene has CDR1 WSHSY and CDR2 SAAADI.

The chain employs TRBV29-1 and TRBJ2-4; 11 nucleotides line up with TRBD1. CDR1 is SQVTM and CDR2 is ANQGSEA in the germline V gene. J was trimmed by 8 bases and V by 7 bases; bases with no gene match: 4. The CDR3 contains 12 residues. CDR3 in DNA: TGCAGCGCAGCGGACAGGGGGCACATTCAGTACTTC. It translates to CSAADRGHIQYF. The variable domain in full, completed from reference TRBV29-1 and TRBJ2-4, reads SAVISQKPSRDICQRGTSLTIQCQVDSQVTMMFWYRQQPGQSLTLIATANQGSEATYESGFVIDKFPISRPNLTFSTLTVSNMSPEDSSIYLCSAADRGHIQYFGAGTRLSVL.

Details on this clone: Other nucleotide sequences in the sample specify the same CDR3. The chain employs TRBV6-5 and TRBJ2-7, with D tentatively TRBD1 (6 bases). This CDR3 has 13 residues. With 6 bases removed from V and 2 bases from J, the gap between germline ends came to 11 bases. Germline V gene sequence: CDR1 MNHEY, CDR2 SVGAGI. CDR3 nucleotide sequence: TGTGCCAGCAGGACAGGTCAGACCTACGAGCAGTACTTC. This translates into CASRTGQTYEQYF.

The chain links TRBV4-2 to TRBJ2-1; D remains ambiguous. The V end lost 0 bases, the J end lost 9 bases, and 6 bases lay between the germline ends. Germline V gene sequence: CDR1 LGHNA, CDR2 YNFKEQ. The CDR3 covers 12 residues. CDR3 in amino acids: CASSQDRLEQFF. The CDR3 nucleotides are TGTGCCAGCAGCCAAGATCGACTTGAGCAGTTCTTC.

This chain uses TRBV30 with TRBJ2-1, with 11 bases aligning to TRBD2. The length of the CDR3 is 15 residues. Germline V gene lookup returns CDR1 GTSNPN and CDR2 SVGIG (reference sequence). Trimming removed 3 bases from V and 2 bases from J; junction bases left unmatched: 3. In DNA form, the CDR3 reads TGTGCCTGGAGCGATAGCGGGAGGGCCTACAATGAGCAGTTCTTC. It translates to CAWSDSGRAYNEQFF.

The chain is built from TRBV29-1 and TRBJ1-2; TRBD1 matches at 7 bases. Germline-derived CDR1 and CDR2 are SQVTM and ANQGSEA. The V segment lost 7 bases and the J segment 10 bases; nucleotides outside the gene matches: 6. The CDR3 spans 10 residues. In nucleotides, the CDR3 is TGCAGCGGTGGGGACAGAGACTACACCTTC. It yields the protein CSGGDRDYTF.

This chain links TRBV5-4 with TRBJ2-1, with 12 nucleotides matching TRBD2. The length of the CDR3 is 19 residues. CDR1 SGHNT and CDR2 YYREEE come from the germline V gene (reference sequence). The V gene end was trimmed by 0 bases and the J gene end by 7 bases; junction bases not matched to a gene: 14. The CDR3 sequence is CASSLGLAGDTRSRNEQFF. In DNA, the CDR3 is TGTGCCAGCAGCTTGGGACTAGCGGGGGATACCCGATCGAGAAATGAGCAGTTCTTC.

This sequence joins TRBV18 and TRBJ2-7; D unresolved. This CDR3 contains 12 residues. Germline V gives CDR1 KGHSH, CDR2 LQKENI. Trimming removed 3 bases from V and 6 bases from J, with 9 bases in between. For the CDR3, the DNA is TGTGCCAGCTCACCCGGGTTTAGCGAGCAGTACTTC. It is translated as CASSPGFSEQYF. Complete variable domain (other parts from reference TRBV18 and TRBJ2-7): NAGVMQNPRHLVRRRGQEARLRCSPMKGHSHVYWYRQLPEEGLKFMVYLQKENIIDESGMPKERFSAEFPKEGPSILRIQQVVRGDSAAYFCASSPGFSEQYFGPGTRLTVT.